This entry features one T cell receptor (beta chain) sequence. Its cognate antigen is unknown. Only in-frame clones appear in the TCRdb table, and some are missing; sequencing was by immunoSEQ multiplex PCR. The top ten hold just over 9% of the sample, which has under 70,000 clones, 71% seen once. These data are taken from a study of PD-1 blockade in classical Hodgkin lymphoma. Study-level results: Still unresolved is the cause of the repertoire differences, which may be disease activity or prior therapy. Newly diagnosed patients were reported to start with lower TCR diversity than healthy donors.

CDR3 length: 15 amino acids. In germline, CDR1 is LNHDA, CDR2 SQIVND (reference sequence). The J segment lost 5 bases and the V segment lost 5 bases, leaving 10 bases of the junction unmatched. Patients all relapsed after autologous stem cell transplantation, and there was variation in brentuximab vedotin exposure. Best outcomes ranged across complete response, partial response and progressive disease. The specimen was peripheral blood mononuclear cells (PBMCs), collected before the second cycle of nivolumab. The chain has TRBV19 and TRBJ2-5; 8 bases map to TRBD1. This TCR was sampled from a human donor with classical Hodgkin lymphoma. The CDR3 DNA sequence: TGTGCCAGTAGTCCTCGGACAGGGATGTTGGAGACCCAGTACTTC. Translated: CASSPRTGMLETQYF.